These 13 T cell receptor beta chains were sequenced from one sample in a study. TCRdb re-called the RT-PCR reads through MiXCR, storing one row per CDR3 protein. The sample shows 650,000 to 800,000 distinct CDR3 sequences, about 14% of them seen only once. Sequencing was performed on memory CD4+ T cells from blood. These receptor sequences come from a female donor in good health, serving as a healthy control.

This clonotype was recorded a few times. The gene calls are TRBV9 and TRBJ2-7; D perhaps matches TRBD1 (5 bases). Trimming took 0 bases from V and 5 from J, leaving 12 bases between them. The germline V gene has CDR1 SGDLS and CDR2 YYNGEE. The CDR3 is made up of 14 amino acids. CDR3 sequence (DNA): TGTGCCAGCAGCGTAGGAACGGCGACAGACGAGCAGTACTTC. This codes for CASSVGTATDEQYF. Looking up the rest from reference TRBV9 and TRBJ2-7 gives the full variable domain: DSGVTQTPKHLITATGQRVTLRCSPRSGDLSVYWYQQSLDQGLQFLIQYYNGEERAKGNILERFSAQQFPDLHSELNLSSLELGDSALYFCASSVGTATDEQYFGPGTRLTVT.

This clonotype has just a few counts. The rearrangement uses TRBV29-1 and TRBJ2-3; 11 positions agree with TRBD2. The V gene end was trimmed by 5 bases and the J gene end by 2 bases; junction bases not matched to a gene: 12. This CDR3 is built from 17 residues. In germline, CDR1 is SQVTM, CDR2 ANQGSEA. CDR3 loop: CSVLIPPGLAVTDTQYF. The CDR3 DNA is TGCAGCGTTCTAATCCCTCCGGGACTAGCGGTCACAGATACGCAGTATTTT.

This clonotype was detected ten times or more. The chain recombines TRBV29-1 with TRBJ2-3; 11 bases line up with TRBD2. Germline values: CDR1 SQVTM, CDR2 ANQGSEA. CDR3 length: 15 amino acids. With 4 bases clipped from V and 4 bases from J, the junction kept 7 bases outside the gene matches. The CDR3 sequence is CSVAVAGGPSDTQYF. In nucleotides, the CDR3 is TGCAGCGTTGCGGTAGCGGGAGGGCCCTCAGATACGCAGTATTTT.

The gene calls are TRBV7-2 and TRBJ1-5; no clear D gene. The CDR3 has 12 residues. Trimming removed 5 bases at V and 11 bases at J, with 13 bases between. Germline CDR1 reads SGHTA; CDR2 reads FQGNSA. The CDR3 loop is CASSAPAGTQHF. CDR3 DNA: TGTGCCAGCAGCGCACCCGCGGGGACCCAGCATTTT.

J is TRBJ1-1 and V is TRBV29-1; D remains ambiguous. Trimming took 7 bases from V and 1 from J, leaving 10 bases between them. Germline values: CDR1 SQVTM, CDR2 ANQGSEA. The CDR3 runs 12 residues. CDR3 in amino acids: CSGKQWNTEAFF. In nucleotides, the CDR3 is TGCAGCGGGAAGCAGTGGAACACTGAAGCTTTCTTT.

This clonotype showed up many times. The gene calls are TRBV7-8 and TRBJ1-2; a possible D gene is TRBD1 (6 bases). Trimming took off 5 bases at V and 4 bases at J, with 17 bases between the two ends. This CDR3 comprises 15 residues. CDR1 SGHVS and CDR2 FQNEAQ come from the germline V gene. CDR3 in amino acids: CASSPYRVPLYGYTF. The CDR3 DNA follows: TGTGCCAGCAGCCCATACAGGGTCCCGCTCTATGGCTACACCTTC.

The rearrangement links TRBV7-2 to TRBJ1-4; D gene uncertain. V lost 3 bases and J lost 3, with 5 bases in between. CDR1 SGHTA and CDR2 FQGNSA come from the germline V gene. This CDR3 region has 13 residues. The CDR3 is CASSFLSNEKLFF. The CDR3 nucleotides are TGTGCCAGCAGCTTTCTTTCTAATGAAAAACTGTTTTTT. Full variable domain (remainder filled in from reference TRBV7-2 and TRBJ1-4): GAGVSQSPSNKVTEKGKDVELRCDPISGHTALYWYRQSLGQGLEFLIYFQGNSAPDKSGLPSDRFSAERTGGSVSTLTIQRTQQEDSAVYLCASSFLSNEKLFFGSGTQLSVL.

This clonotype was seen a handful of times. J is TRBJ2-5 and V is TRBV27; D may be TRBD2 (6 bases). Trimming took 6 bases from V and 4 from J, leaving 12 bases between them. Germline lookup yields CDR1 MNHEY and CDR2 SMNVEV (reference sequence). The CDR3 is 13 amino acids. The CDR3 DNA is TGTGCCAGCAGACAACGAGCGGGAGAGACCCAGTACTTC. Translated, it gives CASRQRAGETQYF.

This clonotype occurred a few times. The CDR3 loop is CASSSGREAFF. Written as DNA, the CDR3 is TGTGCCAGCAGCTCGGGCAGGGAAGCTTTCTTT. This chain joins TRBV7-9 and TRBJ1-1; D is unresolved. The CDR3 has 11 residues. Trimming removed 4 bases at V and 8 bases at J, with 8 bases between. Germline CDR1 SEHNR, CDR2 FQNEAQ (reference sequence).

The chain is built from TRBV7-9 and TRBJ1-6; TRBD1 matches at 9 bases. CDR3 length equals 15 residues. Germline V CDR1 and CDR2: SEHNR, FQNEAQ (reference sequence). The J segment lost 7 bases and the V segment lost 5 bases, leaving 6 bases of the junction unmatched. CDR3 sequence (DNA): TGTGCCAGCAGCGGACGGACAGGGGTGAATTCACCCCTCCACTTT. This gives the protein CASSGRTGVNSPLHF.

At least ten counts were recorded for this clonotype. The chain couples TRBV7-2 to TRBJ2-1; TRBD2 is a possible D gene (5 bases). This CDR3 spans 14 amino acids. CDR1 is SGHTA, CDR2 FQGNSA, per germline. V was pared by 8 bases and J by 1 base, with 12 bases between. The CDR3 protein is CASGRERSYNEQFF. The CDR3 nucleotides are TGTGCCAGCGGCCGGGAACGGTCCTACAATGAGCAGTTCTTC.

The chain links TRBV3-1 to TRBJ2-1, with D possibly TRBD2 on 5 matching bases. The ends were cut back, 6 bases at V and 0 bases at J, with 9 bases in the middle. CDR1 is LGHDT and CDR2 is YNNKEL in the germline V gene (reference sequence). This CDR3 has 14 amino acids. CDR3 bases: TGTGCCAGCAGTTGGGAGAGCTCCTACAATGAGCAGTTCTTC. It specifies CASSWESSYNEQFF.

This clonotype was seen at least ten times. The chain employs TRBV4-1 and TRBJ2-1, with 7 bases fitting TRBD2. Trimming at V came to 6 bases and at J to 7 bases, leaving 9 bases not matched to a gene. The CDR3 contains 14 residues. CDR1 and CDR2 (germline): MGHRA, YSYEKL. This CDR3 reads CASRLAVPGNEQFF. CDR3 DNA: TGCGCCAGCAGGCTAGCGGTTCCGGGGAATGAGCAGTTCTTC.